This TCR beta chain is from a study of cytomegalovirus exposure and HLA in healthy donors. Trimming took 3 bases from V and 3 from J, leaving 10 bases between them. In germline, CDR1 is SNHLY, CDR2 FYNNEI. The CDR3 is 14 amino acids. The PCR contained 60 Vbeta and 13 Jbeta primers. Generated by immunoSEQ multiplex PCR, the TCRdb table keeps only in-frame clones and is missing some. This sample carries about 160,000 clones, around four fifths of them seen once, and the ten largest clones take approximately 1.9%. The receptor was isolated from a man between 18 and 29 years old in good health and CMV-seronegative. Specimen: PBMCs. The rearrangement joins TRBV2 to TRBJ2-3; no reliable D call. The chain's CDR3 is CASSEGLETDTQYF. The CDR3 nucleotides read TGTGCCAGCAGTGAGGGTCTAGAGACAGATACGCAGTATTTT.